This TCR beta chain was recovered during a study of tumor and adjacent non-tumor tissue in lung cancer. J gave up 5 bases and V 6 bases, and 14 bases lay outside the gene matches. Germline loops: CDR1 SQVTM, CDR2 ANQGSEA. This CDR3 has 15 amino acids. Of note for this clonotype: A much more abundant neighbour one base away suggests this may be a read error.

RNA was extracted from bulk tissue without any cell sorting. Three rounds of nested PCR, following a modified ARM-PCR protocol, produced the TCRbeta library. TCRdb reprocessed the multiplex PCR reads via MiXCR and lists one record per CDR3 protein. The data show about 200,000 distinct CDR3 sequences, with 70% to 75% seen just once and approximately 26% held by the top ten. The chain carries TRBV29-1 and TRBJ2-3; 7 bases match TRBD1. This sequence originates from a man between 60 and 75 years old with non-small cell lung cancer. Sequences were obtained from lung tumor tissue. The CDR3 nucleotides read TGCAGCGTCCGATCGACAGGGCCTACCAAAGATACGCAGTATTTT. This encodes CSVRSTGPTKDTQYF.